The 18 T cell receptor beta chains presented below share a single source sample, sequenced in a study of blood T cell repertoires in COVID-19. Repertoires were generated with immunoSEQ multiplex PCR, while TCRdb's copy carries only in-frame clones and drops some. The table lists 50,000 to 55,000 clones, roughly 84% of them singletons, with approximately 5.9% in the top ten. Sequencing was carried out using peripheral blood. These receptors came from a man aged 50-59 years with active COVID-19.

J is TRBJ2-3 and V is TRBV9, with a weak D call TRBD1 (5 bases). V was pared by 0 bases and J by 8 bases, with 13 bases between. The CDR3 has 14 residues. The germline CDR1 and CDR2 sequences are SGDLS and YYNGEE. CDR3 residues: CASSVEVVDTTQYF. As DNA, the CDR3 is TGTGCCAGCAGCGTAGAAGTTGTGGACACTACGCAGTATTTT. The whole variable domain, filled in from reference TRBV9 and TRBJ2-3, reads DSGVTQTPKHLITATGQRVTLRCSPRSGDLSVYWYQQSLDQGLQFLIQYYNGEERAKGNILERFSAQQFPDLHSELNLSSLELGDSALYFCASSVEVVDTTQYFGPGTRLTVL.

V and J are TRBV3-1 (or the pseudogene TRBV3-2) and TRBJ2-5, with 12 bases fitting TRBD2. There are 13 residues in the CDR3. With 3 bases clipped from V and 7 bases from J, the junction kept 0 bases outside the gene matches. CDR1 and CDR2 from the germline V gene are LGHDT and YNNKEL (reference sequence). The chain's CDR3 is CASSQGLAGTQYF. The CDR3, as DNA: TGTGCCAGCAGCCAGGGACTAGCGGGGACCCAGTACTTC.

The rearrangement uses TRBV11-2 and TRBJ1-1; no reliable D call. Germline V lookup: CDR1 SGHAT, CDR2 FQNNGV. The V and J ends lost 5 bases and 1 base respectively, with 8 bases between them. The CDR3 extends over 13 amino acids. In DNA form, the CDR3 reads TGTGCCAGCAGCCATAACACGAACACTGAAGCTTTCTTT. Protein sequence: CASSHNTNTEAFF.

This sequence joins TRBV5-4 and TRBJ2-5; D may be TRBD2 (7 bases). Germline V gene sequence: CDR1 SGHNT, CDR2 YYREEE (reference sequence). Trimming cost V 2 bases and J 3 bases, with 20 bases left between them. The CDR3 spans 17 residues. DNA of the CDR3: TGTGCCAGCAGCTTTGGGTGGATAAGGGGGGGGGAAGAGACCCAGTACTTC. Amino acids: CASSFGWIRGGEETQYF.

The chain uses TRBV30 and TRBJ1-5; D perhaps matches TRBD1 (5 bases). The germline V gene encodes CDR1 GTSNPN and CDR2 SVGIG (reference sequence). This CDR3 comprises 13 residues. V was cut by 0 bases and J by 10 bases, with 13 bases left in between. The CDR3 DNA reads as TGTGCCTGGAGTGTACTCGTGGGGGGACCCCAGCATTTT. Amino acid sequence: CAWSVLVGGPQHF.

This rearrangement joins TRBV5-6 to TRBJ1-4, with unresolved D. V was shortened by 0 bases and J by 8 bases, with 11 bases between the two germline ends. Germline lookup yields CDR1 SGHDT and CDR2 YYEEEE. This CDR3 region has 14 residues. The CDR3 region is CASSLVSVREKLFF. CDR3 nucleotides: TGTGCCAGCAGCTTGGTGTCGGTTAGAGAAAAACTGTTTTTT.

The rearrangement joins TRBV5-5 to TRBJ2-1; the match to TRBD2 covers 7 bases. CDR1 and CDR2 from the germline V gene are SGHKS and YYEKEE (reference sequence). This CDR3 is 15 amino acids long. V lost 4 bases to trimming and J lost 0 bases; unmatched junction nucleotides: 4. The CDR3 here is CASSGGGSSYNEQFF. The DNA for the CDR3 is TGTGCCAGCAGCGGCGGGGGAAGCTCCTACAATGAGCAGTTCTTC.

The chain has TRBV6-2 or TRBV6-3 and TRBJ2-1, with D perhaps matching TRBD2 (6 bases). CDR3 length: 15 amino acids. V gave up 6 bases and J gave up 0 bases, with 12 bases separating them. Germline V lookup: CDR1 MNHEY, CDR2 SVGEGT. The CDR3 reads CASSPTGSSYNEQFF. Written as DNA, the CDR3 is TGTGCCAGCAGCCCGACCGGGAGCTCCTACAATGAGCAGTTCTTC.

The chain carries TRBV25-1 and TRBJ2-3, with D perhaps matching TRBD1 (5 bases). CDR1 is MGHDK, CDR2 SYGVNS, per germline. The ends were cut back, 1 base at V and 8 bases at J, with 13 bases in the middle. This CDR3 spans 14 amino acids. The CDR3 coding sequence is TGTGCCAGCAGTGAATCCGACAGAAGAGGTACGCAGTATTTT. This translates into CASSESDRRGTQYF.

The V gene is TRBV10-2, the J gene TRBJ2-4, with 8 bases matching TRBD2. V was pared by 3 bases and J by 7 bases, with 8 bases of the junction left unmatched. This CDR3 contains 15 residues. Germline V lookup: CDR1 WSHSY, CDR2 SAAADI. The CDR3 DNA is TGCGCCAGCAGTGACGGTGCGGGGGGCCCCAACATTCAGTACTTC. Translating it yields CASSDGAGGPNIQYF.

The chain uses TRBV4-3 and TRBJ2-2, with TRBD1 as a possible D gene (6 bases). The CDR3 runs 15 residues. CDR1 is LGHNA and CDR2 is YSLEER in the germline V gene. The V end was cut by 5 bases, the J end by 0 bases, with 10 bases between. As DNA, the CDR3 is TGCGCCAGCAGCTCGCAGGGGCCGAACACCGGGGAGCTGTTTTTT. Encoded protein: CASSSQGPNTGELFF.

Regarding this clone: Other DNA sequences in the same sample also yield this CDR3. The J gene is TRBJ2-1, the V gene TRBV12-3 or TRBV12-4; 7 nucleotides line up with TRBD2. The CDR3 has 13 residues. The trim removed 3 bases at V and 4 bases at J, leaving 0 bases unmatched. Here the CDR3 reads CASSFGGYNEQFF. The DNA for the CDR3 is TGTGCCAGCAGTTTCGGGGGGTACAATGAGCAGTTCTTC.

CDR3 sequence reads: CASRTSGAAFQETQYF. Written as DNA, the CDR3 is TGTGCCAGCAGGACTAGCGGGGCTGCCTTCCAAGAGACCCAGTACTTC. The chain is built from TRBV2 and TRBJ2-5; the match to TRBD2 covers 11 bases. The germline V gene has CDR1 SNHLY and CDR2 FYNNEI. This CDR3 has 16 residues. V dropped 6 bases and J dropped 1; count of bases not matched to a gene: 7.

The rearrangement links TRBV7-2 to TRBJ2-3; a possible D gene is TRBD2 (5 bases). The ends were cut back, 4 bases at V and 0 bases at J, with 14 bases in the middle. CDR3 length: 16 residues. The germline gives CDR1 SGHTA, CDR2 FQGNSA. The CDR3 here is CASSSPGGQSTDTQYF. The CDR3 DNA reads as TGTGCCAGCAGCTCACCGGGCGGGCAAAGCACAGATACGCAGTATTTT.

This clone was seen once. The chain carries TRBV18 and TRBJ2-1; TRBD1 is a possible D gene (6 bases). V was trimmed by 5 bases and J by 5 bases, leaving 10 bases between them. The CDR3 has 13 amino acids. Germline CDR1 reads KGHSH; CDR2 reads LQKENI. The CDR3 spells CASSTGTNNEQFF. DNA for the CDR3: TGTGCCAGCTCAACCGGGACAAACAATGAGCAGTTCTTC.

The CDR3 DNA reads as TGTGCCAGCAGCGCGCCGCTCTCTGGGGCCAACGTCCTGACTTTC. This gives the protein CASSAPLSGANVLTF. V is TRBV5-4 and J is TRBJ2-6; D is undetermined. The V and J ends lost 4 bases and 0 bases respectively, with 8 bases between them. This CDR3 is built from 15 residues. The germline V gene encodes CDR1 SGHNT and CDR2 YYREEE (reference sequence).

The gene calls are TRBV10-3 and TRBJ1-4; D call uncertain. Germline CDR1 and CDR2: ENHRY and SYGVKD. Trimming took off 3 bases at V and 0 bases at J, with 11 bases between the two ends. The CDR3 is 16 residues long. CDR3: CAISERRVATNEKLFF. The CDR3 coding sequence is TGTGCCATCAGTGAAAGGAGGGTTGCAACTAATGAAAAACTGTTTTTT.

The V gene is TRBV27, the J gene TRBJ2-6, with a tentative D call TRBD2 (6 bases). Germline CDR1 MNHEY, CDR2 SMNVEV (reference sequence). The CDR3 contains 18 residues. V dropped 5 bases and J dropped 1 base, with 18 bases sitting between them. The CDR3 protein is CASSPKDPRESGANVLTF. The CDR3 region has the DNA TGTGCCAGCAGTCCGAAGGACCCCCGGGAGTCTGGGGCCAACGTCCTGACTTTC. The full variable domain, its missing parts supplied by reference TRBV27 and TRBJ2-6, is EAQVTQNPRYLITVTGKKLTVTCSQNMNHEYMSWYRQDPGLGLRQIYYSMNVEVTDKGDVPEGYKVSRKEKRNFPLILESPSPNQTSLYFCASSPKDPRESGANVLTFGAGSRLTVL.